The source of this T cell receptor (beta chain) is a study of cytomegalovirus exposure and HLA in healthy donors. The PCR ran on 60 Vbeta and 13 Jbeta primers. Repertoires were generated with immunoSEQ multiplex PCR, while TCRdb's copy carries only in-frame clones and drops some. The profile shows 100,000 to 150,000 clones, around 78% of them singletons. The ends lost 8 bases at V and 4 bases at J; junction bases unmatched: 4. In germline, CDR1 is SNHLY, CDR2 FYNNEI. This CDR3 comprises 13 residues. Whole-study results and caveats: Analyses of presence and absence presupposed an approximately uniform sequencing depth across donors. The number of N-insertions in an Asian-associated ancestry cluster was reportedly below the roughly 660-donor mean in a later analysis.

Worth noting for this clone: Its matching antigen is unknown.

The TCR sequence derives from a man in his 60s in good health and CMV-seropositive. The genes are TRBV2 and TRBJ2-2; 7 bases map to TRBD1. Sequencing was carried out using PBMCs. In DNA form, the CDR3 reads TGTGCCAGCGTCCCAGGGGGCACCGGGGAGCTGTTTTTT. Amino acids: CASVPGGTGELFF.